This entry is about one T cell receptor beta chain. Its target antigen remains unknown. It has no much larger one-base neighbor in the sample; base qualities were not kept. These data are taken from a study of cytomegalovirus exposure and HLA in healthy donors (TCRdb year 2017). In terms of the full investigation: An earlier analysis of a few hundred of the donors reported roughly 300 Gb of sequence data and 95 million to 140 million unique TCR beta sequences obtained from about 180 million T cells. An early release that covered fewer than 800 HLA-typed donors contained around 300 gigabases of sequencing data and around 85 million unique TCR sequences. Of the 300 to 500 genotyped donors, less than 85% were placed in the genetic ancestry cluster associated with self-reported Caucasian donors. The aim of the study was to test whether cataloging public T cell receptors could identify signatures of past pathogen exposure. The T cell repertoires of 670 or so subjects were profiled by immunosequencing and related to cytomegalovirus serostatus. A separate validation cohort of roughly 120 different subjects was used in addition to the 666-subject first cohort. To predict cytomegalovirus infection status, the study combined high-throughput TCR immunosequencing, statistical association of individual TCRs with disease status, and machine learning. In a later analysis, previously published TCR beta repertoires from 550 to 750 donors were re-analyzed and high-resolution HLA genotyping was added so that TCR occurrence patterns could be studied. In the later analysis, no new phenotypic data were used to find candidate immune exposures; instead, reliance was placed on TCR beta sequences and their occurrence across donors. In an earlier analysis of roughly 540 of the donors, high-throughput TCR beta sequencing was used to judge whether each TCR beta V gene segment behaved as functional or pseudogenic. Donor age, sex, ethnicity and CMV serostatus were compiled together with the repertoire data. A later genetic analysis used genome-wide SNP genotypes for about three fifths of the roughly 700 donors, treating that subset as a discovery cohort. All discovery cohort repertoires had been generated on a single sequencing platform. HLA typing included class I and class II loci at four-digit resolution. Typing coverage varied by locus: about 620-630 donors for A, B, C, DRB1 and DQB1; 522 for DQA1; about 600 for DPA1; about 450 for DPB1. Four to six DR-DQ haplotypes were handled as single units for association and clustering, since linkage in the cohort was strong. Across around 400 genotyped donors of the cohort, an average of 235,054 unique TCR beta nucleotide sequences per donor were sequenced, and about a sixth of those sequences were non-productive. Paper-wide results and their limitations: A few of the identified cytomegalovirus-associated TCR beta chains were confirmed in vitro to be specific for cytomegalovirus antigens. Most TCR sequences were observed very rarely across donors, whereas some public TCRs were present in many individuals. Assigning TCR associations to individual alleles was difficult when HLA alleles, especially DR and DQ, strongly co-occurred. In a later analysis, 16,951 TCR beta sequences were associated with specific HLA alleles at a false discovery rate of 0.05. The authors suggested that the approach could potentially be generalized to other disease states and immunological phenotypes. Some IMGT-functional V segments, including TRBV6-2 and TRBV6-3, could not be told apart with the 87-base-pair reads, so those segments were excluded. A further reported finding was that TCR beta sequences accurately predicted the HLA-A and HLA-B alleles for most subjects in the first cohort. For the cohort, immune exposure information was limited to CMV serostatus. HLA typing was unavailable for some donors at each locus, so association tests used only the typed subset. The earlier analysis of fewer than 750 of the donors excluded approximately 17 rarely observed V segments, including chromosome 9 orphons, because counts were too low. A later analysis found that HLA-associated TCR beta chains were more clonally expanded and had lower generation probabilities than equally common non-associated chains. Presence/absence analyses assumed roughly uniform sequencing depth across donors, an assumption that may not hold. Cytomegalovirus status was reported to be diagnosed by the classifier with high specificity and sensitivity in both the original and validation cohorts. In a later analysis, most CMV-associated TCR beta chains were found to appear HLA-restricted, with HLA associations seemingly driven largely by CMV exposure. In this cohort, only TCR beta chains were sequenced, and detectable features were limited by the absence of alpha or paired-chain data. Broadly in line with IMGT annotations, most TCR beta V segments showed up in productive rearrangements about 90% or about 30% of the time in an earlier analysis of about 500 of the donors. A cluster of highly shared sequence variants was judged likely to represent a technical artifact of the sequencing pipeline. A total of roughly 160 TCR beta chains were listed by the study as associated with cytomegalovirus. A later genetic analysis reported fewer N-insertions in productive TCRs among donors in an Asian-associated ancestry cluster than the 666-donor mean. A later analysis reported that several top co-occurrence clusters appeared linked to parvovirus B19, influenza, CMV and Epstein-Barr virus. In a later analysis, the rate of TCR association differed among HLA loci, with DRB1 alleles having the most associated TCRs and HLA-C alleles having the fewest. Linkage disequilibrium might explain the correlated functional status among segregating V segments, but an unknown experimental factor could not be ruled out. V-gene and J-gene trimming of TCR beta chains was associated with a missense DCLRE1C variant in a later genetic analysis, and the association was replicated in an independent cohort.

The cohort was made up of 666 healthy bone marrow donors. At the time of sampling, all cohort members were nominally healthy, though unrecorded immune exposures were likely present. The donor tested CMV seronegative, placing the donor among the approximately 400 seronegative members of the cohort. A peripheral blood sample was provided by each donor, and peripheral blood mononuclear cells were used for TCR beta sequencing. Genomic DNA extraction from the blood cell samples was performed with the Qiagen DNeasy Blood Extraction Kit. Preparation of the library involved the immunoSEQ multiplex PCR assay. The multiplex PCR relied on a mix of 60 forward primers for TCR Vbeta segments and 13 reverse primers for TCR Jbeta segments. The CDR3 region of rearranged TCR beta genes was amplified from genomic DNA with a multiplex PCR assay. Amplified TCR beta libraries were sequenced as 87-base-pair reads on the Illumina HiSeq System. Processing in the source paper ran as follows. Across the 600 to 700 repertoires, a later analysis counted 60 million to 90 million unique TCR beta chains, approximately 12 million of which were shared by at least two donors. Raw reads were error-corrected and collapsed into unique sequences with a nearest-neighbor algorithm that merged closely related sequences to remove PCR and sequencing errors. CDR3 sequences were aligned to IMGT reference sequences to assign V, D and J gene segments. Each retained sequence needed at least a six-nucleotide match to both a V gene segment and a J gene segment. Rearrangements were classified as productive when the CDR3 lacked stop codons and remained in frame with V and J, and all other rearrangements were classified as non-productive. Following IMGT convention, CDR3 was defined as the stretch from the second conserved V-encoded cysteine to the conserved J-encoded phenylalanine. The earlier analysis of a few hundred of the donors excluded any sequence lacking an unambiguous match to a single V gene segment. In an earlier analysis of 450 to 750 of the donors, a V segment was called functional when productive rearrangements were above 56.7%, and segregating when the standard deviation between donors exceeded 5%. To diagnose cytomegalovirus status from the catalog of TCR beta chain sequences, a statistical classification framework was built. V and J gene assignment, in a later analysis, came from comparing TCR nucleotide sequences with IMGT/GENE-DB human TR gene sequences. The TCRdist pipeline was used in a later analysis to assign CDR3 sequences and most-parsimonious VDJ recombination scenarios. In a later analysis, every TCR beta chain was defined by the combination of its CDR3 amino acid sequence and its V-gene family, and reads without a unique V-gene family were dropped. A later analysis removed 592 highly shared, low-generation-probability nucleotide sequences to deal with suspected cross-contamination and a sequencing artifact. For each public chain, a later analysis derived a clonal expansion index from normalized ranks of inferred template counts within each repertoire. In a later analysis, generation probabilities were computed with a VDJ recombination model fitted to out-of-frame rearrangements, and the resulting probabilities were checked against IGoR. A later analysis scored TCR-TCR, TCR-HLA and TCR-CMV co-occurrence with hypergeometric tests, applying a repertoire-size bias correction to TCR pairs. False discovery rates were estimated in a later analysis by permuting HLA or CMV assignments 20 times. In a later analysis, co-occurring TCRs were grouped using DBSCAN, and TCRdist sequence similarity was added for clustering within HLA-allele-positive subsets. Repertoires with fewer than 30,000 or more than 120,000 public chains, plus five repertoires with anomalous nucleotide sharing, were excluded from co-occurrence clustering. The table was pulled from immuneACCESS by TCRdb, which kept in-frame rearrangements only. Such tables lose some clones; where checked, under half of the loss comes from unresolved V genes, and the rest has no known cause. V, J and clone size reflect that table, while D and trimming were determined from the DNA. This sample is represented by around 220,000 clones; about 83% of them were singletons. 1.1% to 1.5% of the sample comes from the top ten.

According to the germline V gene, CDR1 reads SGHRS and CDR2 reads YFSETQ. Relative to germline, V is missing 4 bases and J is missing 0 bases, with 12 bases of the junction outside any gene match. The CDR3 starts with the cysteine, ends with the phenylalanine, and has 17 residues. Only CDR3 DNA remains: 51 bases, in frame from the first base. The sample comprised PBMCs. This receptor chain uses TRBV5-1 and TRBJ1-1; 7 of the junction bases match TRBD1. The receptor was derived from a girl aged 5 to 17 in good health and CMV-seronegative. The CDR3 in this case is CASSVQGLGTMNTEAFF. The nucleotides read TGCGCCAGCAGCGTACAGGGGCTGGGTACGATGAACACTGAAGCTTTCTTT.